This T cell receptor (beta chain) was observed in a study of blood T cell repertoires in COVID-19. The Seattle patients, enrolled during active infection, were followed longitudinally. Germline trimming cut 5 bases from V and 1 base from J; bases unmatched to any gene: 10. The CDR3 loop spans 16 amino acids. Per the germline V gene, CDR1 is SNHLY and CDR2 is FYNNEI. Assay used: immunoSEQ multiplex PCR; TCRdb lists only in-frame clones, some missing. The profile shows some 80,000 clones, approximately 93% of them singletons. What was sequenced was peripheral blood. The clonotype was recovered from a man aged 45-65 years with COVID-19, enrolled during active disease. The gene calls are TRBV2 and TRBJ2-7; 8 positions match TRBD2. The CDR3 coding sequence is TGTGCCAGCAGTCTAAGAGTAACTAGCGGTTCCTACGAGCAGTACGTC. This translates into CASSLRVTSGSYEQYV.